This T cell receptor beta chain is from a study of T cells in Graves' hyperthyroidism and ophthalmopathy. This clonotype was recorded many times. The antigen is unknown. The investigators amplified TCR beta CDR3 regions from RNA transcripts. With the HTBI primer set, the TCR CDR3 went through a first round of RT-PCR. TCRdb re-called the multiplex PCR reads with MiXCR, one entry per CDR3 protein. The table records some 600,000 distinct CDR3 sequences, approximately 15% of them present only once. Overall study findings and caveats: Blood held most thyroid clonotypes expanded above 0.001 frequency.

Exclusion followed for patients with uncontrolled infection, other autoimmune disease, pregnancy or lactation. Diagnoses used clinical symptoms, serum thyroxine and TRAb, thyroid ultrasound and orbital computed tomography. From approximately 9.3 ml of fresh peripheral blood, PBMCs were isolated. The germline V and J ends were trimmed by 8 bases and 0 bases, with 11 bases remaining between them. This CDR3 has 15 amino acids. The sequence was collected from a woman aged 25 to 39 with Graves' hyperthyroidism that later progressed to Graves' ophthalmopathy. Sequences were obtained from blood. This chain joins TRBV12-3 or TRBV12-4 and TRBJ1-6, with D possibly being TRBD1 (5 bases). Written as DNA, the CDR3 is TGTGCCAGCCGGGGCCAGAACTCCTATAATTCACCCCTCCACTTT. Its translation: CASRGQNSYNSPLHF.